This entry lists 4 T cell receptor beta chains sequenced from one sample in a study of vaccination effects on CD4 cells after COVID-19. Antigens for these TCRs are unknown. Only in-frame clones appear in the TCRdb table, and some are missing; sequencing was by immunoSEQ multiplex PCR. The sample has tens of thousands of clones; 65% are singletons. Under the ViraFEST assay, PBMC were stimulated with viral peptide pools so that antigen-specific CD4+ T cells expanded. Sequencing was performed afterwards. Between days 10 and 11 of culture, CD4+ T cells were separated out. It was two doses of either the BNT162b2 or mRNA-1273 vaccine that participants received. This sample comprised CD4+ T cells from PBMCs cultured with SARS-CoV-2 spike peptides, obtained after COVID-19 vaccination. The receptors shown here come from a human donor who received a COVID-19 vaccine.

The chain uses TRBV24-1 and TRBJ2-2, with 7 positions matching TRBD1. Trimming removed 4 bases from V and 3 bases from J; junction bases left unmatched: 7. There are 16 residues in the CDR3. Germline assignment: CDR1 KGHDR and CDR2 SFDVKD. The CDR3 DNA sequence: TGTGCCACCAGTGACCCCGGGACAGCTTACACCGGGGAGCTGTTTTTT. Its protein product is CATSDPGTAYTGELFF.

The chain joins TRBV6-4 to TRBJ2-7, with D possibly being TRBD1 (5 bases). The CDR3 is 17 residues long. CDR1 is MRHNA, CDR2 SNTAGT, per germline. V was cut by 3 bases and J by 2 bases, with 20 bases left in between. The DNA of the CDR3 is TGTGCCAGCAGTGATGCCCAGGGTATAAAAGTAGCCTACGAGCAGTACTTC. Translated, it gives CASSDAQGIKVAYEQYF.

This rearrangement joins TRBV7-9 to TRBJ1-1; no definite D call. Looked up from germline, CDR1 is SEHNR and CDR2 is FQNEAQ (reference sequence). There are 17 residues in the CDR3. V shed 5 bases and J shed 1 base, with 20 bases lying between them. As DNA, the CDR3 is TGTGCCAGCAGCGAATGGGAATGGGAGGGAAGGAACACTGAAGCTTTCTTT. Translation gives CASSEWEWEGRNTEAFF.

This clone was counted a few times. The genes are TRBV3-1 (or the pseudogene TRBV3-2) and TRBJ1-1, with a tentative D call TRBD1 (6 bases). This CDR3 has 13 amino acids. The germline gives CDR1 LGHDT, CDR2 YNNKEL (reference sequence). V dropped 3 bases and J dropped 4 bases, with 9 bases sitting between them. In DNA, the CDR3 is TGTGCCAGCAGCCACAACAGGGCCACTGAAGCTTTCTTT. Amino acids: CASSHNRATEAFF.